This T cell receptor beta chain was found in a study of tumor-infiltrating lymphocytes in primary liver carcinoma. Notes on the study in general: Researchers did not compare CD4+ and CD8+ repertoires, as samples were bulk unsorted.

The CDR3 is 17 amino acids. Trimming removed 7 bases from V and 3 bases from J; junction bases left unmatched: 16. Germline V gives CDR1 SQVTM, CDR2 ANQGSEA. With respect to this clonotype: Its antigen is currently unknown. A read error may be the cause here, since a much bigger clone is one base away.

Blood RNA was derived from unsorted whole blood, and germline DNA was extracted too. Among the patients, all had chronic HBV infection and none had been treated. With a constant-region primer, TCR beta cDNA was made from approximately 500 ng of total RNA. Three nested multiplex PCR rounds, a slightly modified ARM-PCR method, built the TCR beta libraries. With TRBV1-TRBV30 forward primers and a C-beta reverse primer, the first two PCR rounds were run for around 10 cycles each. TCRdb re-called the multiplex PCR reads through MiXCR, storing one row per CDR3 protein. Of approximately 330,000 distinct CDR3 sequences listed, less than 65% are singletons.

Sequenced material: peripheral blood. The gene calls are TRBV29-1 and TRBJ2-7; 12 nucleotides agree with TRBD2. The source of this sequence is a middle-aged man with primary liver carcinoma and hepatitis B virus infection. The CDR3 DNA is TGCAGCGCCACCATCGGGACTAGCGGGCGAGCCGGCTACGAGCAGTACTTC. Amino acids: CSATIGTSGRAGYEQYF.